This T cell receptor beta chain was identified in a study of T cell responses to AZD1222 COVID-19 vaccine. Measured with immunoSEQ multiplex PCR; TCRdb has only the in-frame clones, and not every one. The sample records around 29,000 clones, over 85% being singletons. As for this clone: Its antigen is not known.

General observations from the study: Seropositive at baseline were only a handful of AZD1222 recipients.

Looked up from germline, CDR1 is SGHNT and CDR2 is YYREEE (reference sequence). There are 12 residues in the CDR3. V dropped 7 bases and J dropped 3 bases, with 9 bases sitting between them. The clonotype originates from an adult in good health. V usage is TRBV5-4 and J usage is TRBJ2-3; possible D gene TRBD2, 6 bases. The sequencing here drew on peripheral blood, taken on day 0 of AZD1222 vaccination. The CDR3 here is CASGLATDTQYF. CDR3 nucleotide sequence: TGTGCCAGCGGGCTAGCGACAGATACGCAGTATTTT.